The entry below describes one TCR beta chain. Its antigen is still unknown. This CDR3 has 16 residues. Germline CDR1 MNHEY, CDR2 SMNVEV (reference sequence). After removal of 4 bases from V and 2 bases from J, the junction contained 5 bases not matched to a gene. Generated by immunoSEQ multiplex PCR, the TCRdb table keeps only in-frame clones and is missing some. The sample gives about 110,000 clones, roughly 89% of which show up once; over 0.55% is in the top ten. This specimen belongs to a study of graft-versus-host responses after intestinal transplantation. General observations from the study: Present in recipient marrow, GvH clones included some that appeared first in ileum or blood.

The input for sequencing was unstimulated CD4+ T cells sorted from spleen or lymph node cells, taken before transplant. This chain connects TRBV27 to TRBJ2-3, with 11 bases that match TRBD2. This clonotype was obtained from a human donor who was the organ donor for an intestinal transplant. The CDR3 DNA sequence: TGTGCCAGCAGTTCTGGACTAGCGGGTGCCACAGATACGCAGTATTTT. Protein product: CASSSGLAGATDTQYF.